This T cell receptor (beta chain) appears in the sequencing data of a study of cytomegalovirus exposure and HLA in healthy donors. General study findings and limits: Most TCR sequences were rare, but some public TCRs occurred in many donors.

Produced via immunoSEQ multiplex PCR; TCRdb's table is partial and in-frame only. This table has about 160,000 clones, around 88% appearing once. This clone appeared once. Its target is not known. V lost 4 bases, J lost 8 bases, and 9 bases stayed unmatched. This CDR3 is 14 amino acids long. Germline CDR1 reads SGHRS; CDR2 reads YFSETQ. This receptor was identified in a woman aged 18-29 years in good health and CMV-seronegative. The chain has TRBV5-1 and TRBJ1-3; 7 nucleotides align to TRBD1. The sample was PBMCs. CDR3 loop: CASSLRGDLDTIYF. The CDR3 DNA reads TGCGCCAGCAGCCTCAGGGGGGATCTTGACACCATATATTTT.